The clone carrying this TCR beta chain was picked up a small number of times. The sample is drawn from a study of blood T cell repertoires in COVID-19. Looking at the study overall: The samples span acute and convalescent COVID-19 from the United States, Italy and Spain. T cells, B-cell-depleted T cells, or PBMCs supplied cDNA or gDNA.

In the study's own analysis: Nucleated cell counts were estimated from reference gene primer amplification. Sequencing was performed with immunoSEQ multiplex PCR; in TCRdb, only in-frame clones are kept and a portion is missing. The V and J calls and the clone size are those of that table, but D and trimming were determined from the DNA. The table includes around 380,000 clones, more than 65% detected once. The sequence was collected from a human donor with acute or convalescent COVID-19. The donor label of this sample is uncertain. Sequenced sample: peripheral blood.

The CDR3 nucleotides read TGTGCCAGCAGCCTCCAGGATCAGCCCCAGCATTTT. Translation gives CASSLQDQPQHF. The chain is built from TRBV7-9 and TRBJ1-5; D unresolved. From germline, CDR1 is SEHNR and CDR2 FQNEAQ (reference sequence). The CDR3 is 12 amino acids. The V end was cut by 5 bases, the J end by 5 bases, with 7 bases between.